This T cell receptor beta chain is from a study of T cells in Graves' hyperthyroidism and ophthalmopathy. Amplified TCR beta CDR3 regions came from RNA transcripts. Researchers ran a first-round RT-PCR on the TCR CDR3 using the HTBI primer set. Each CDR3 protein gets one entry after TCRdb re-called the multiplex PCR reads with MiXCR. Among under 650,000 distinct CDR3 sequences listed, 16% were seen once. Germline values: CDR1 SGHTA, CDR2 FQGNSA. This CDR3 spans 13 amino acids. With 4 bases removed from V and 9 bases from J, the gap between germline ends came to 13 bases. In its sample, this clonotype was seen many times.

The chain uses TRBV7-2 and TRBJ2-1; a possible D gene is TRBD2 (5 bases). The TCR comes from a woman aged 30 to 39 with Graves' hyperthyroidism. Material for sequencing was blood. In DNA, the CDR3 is TGTGCCAGCAGCTCCCCATTCGCGGGTGAGCAGTTCTTC. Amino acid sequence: CASSSPFAGEQFF.